The TCR beta chain under discussion was sequenced for a study of T cells in Graves' hyperthyroidism and ophthalmopathy. Study conclusions and caveats: Blood also showed most of the thyroid clonotypes that were expanded above 0.001.

CDR1 is WSHSY, CDR2 SAAADI, per germline. V lost 0 bases to trimming and J lost 13 bases; unmatched junction nucleotides: 12. The CDR3 length is 15 residues. The study enrolled patients aged 18 to 65 with newly diagnosed hyperthyroidism of under 2 months' duration. Uncontrolled infection, other autoimmune disease, pregnancy and lactation each barred patients from inclusion. Together with thyroid ultrasound, orbital computed tomography, serum thyroxine and TRAb, clinical symptoms were used for diagnoses. TCR beta CDR3 regions were amplified from RNA transcripts. First-round RT-PCR with HTBI primers amplified the TCR CDR3 region. A single record per CDR3 protein comes from TCRdb applying MiXCR to the multiplex PCR reads. The table shows 280,000 or so distinct CDR3 sequences, with less than 30% occurring only once. This clonotype has ten or more counts. Its antigen is undetermined.

The sample taken for sequencing was blood. The TCR comes from a man in his forties or fifties with Graves' hyperthyroidism that later progressed to Graves' ophthalmopathy. V usage is TRBV10-2 and J usage is TRBJ2-7; 10 bases fit TRBD2. As DNA, the CDR3 is TGCGCCAGCAGTGAGTCGTCGAGCGGGAGGGCCGACCGTTACTTC. Its protein product is CASSESSSGRADRYF.